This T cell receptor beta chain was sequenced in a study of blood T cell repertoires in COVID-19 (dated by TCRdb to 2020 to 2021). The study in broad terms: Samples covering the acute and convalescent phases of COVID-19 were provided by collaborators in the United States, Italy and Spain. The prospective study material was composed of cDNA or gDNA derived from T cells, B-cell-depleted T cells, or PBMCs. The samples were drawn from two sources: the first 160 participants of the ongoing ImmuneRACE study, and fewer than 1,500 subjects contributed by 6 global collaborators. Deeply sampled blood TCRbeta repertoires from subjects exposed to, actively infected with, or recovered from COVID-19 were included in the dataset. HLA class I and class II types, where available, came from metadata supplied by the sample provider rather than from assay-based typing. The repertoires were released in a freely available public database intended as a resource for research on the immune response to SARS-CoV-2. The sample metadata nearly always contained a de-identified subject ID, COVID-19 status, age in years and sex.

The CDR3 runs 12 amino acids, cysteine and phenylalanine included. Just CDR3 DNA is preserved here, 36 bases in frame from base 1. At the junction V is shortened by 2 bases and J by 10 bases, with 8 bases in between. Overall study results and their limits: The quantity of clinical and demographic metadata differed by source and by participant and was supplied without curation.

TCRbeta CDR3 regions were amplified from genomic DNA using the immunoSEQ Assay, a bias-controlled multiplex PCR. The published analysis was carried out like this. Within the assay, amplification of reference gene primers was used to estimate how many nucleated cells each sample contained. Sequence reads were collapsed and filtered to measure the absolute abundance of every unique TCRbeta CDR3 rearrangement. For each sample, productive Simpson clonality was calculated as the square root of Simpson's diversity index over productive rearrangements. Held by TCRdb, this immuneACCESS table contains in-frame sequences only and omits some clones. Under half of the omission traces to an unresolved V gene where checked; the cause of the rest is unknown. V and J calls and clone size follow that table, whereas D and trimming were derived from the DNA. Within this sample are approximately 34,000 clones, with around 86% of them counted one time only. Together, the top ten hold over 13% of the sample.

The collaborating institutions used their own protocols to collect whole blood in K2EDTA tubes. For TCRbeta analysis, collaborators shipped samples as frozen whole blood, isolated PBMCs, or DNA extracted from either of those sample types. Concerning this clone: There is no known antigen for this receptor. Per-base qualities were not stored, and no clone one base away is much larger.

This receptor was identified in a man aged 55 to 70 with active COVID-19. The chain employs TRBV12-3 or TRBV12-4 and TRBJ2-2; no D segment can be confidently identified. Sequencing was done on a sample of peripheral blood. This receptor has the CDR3 CASSLTRSELFF. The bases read TGTGCCAGCAGTTTAACCAGGTCGGAGCTGTTTTTT.